One TCR beta chain is described in this entry. This record belongs to a study of identical twins. The V and J ends lost 1 base and 5 bases, in that order; junction bases with no gene match: 1. The CDR3 is 15 residues long. From germline, CDR1 is MNHEY and CDR2 SMNVEV (reference sequence). TCRdb processed the 5' RACE reads anew with MiXCR; each CDR3 protein has one entry. The profile shows about 810,000 distinct CDR3 sequences, approximately 13% of them singletons. In addition, the sample was reused for a study of yellow fever vaccine responses in identical twins.

The TCR comes from a woman under 30 in good health. Material for sequencing was PBMCs. This sequence joins TRBV27 and TRBJ1-4, with 10 bases that match TRBD1. In DNA form, the CDR3 reads TGTGCCAGCAGTTTATTGGGACAGGGGAATGAAAAACTGTTTTTT. Amino acids: CASSLLGQGNEKLFF.